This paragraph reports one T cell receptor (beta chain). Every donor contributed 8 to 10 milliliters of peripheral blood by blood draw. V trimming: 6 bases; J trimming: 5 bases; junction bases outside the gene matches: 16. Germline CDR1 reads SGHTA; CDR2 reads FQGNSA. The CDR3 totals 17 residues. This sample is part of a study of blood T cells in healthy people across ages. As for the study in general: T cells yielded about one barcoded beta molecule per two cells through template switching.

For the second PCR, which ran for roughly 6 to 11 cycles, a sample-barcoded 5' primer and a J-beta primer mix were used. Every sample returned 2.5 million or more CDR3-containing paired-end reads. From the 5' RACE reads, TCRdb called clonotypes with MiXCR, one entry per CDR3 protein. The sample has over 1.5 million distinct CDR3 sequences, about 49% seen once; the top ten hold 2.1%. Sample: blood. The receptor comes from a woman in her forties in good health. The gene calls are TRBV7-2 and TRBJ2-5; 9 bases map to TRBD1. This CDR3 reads CASRTTSGQGLVETQYF. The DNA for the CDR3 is TGTGCCAGCAGGACAACCTCGGGACAGGGTTTAGTGGAGACCCAGTACTTC.